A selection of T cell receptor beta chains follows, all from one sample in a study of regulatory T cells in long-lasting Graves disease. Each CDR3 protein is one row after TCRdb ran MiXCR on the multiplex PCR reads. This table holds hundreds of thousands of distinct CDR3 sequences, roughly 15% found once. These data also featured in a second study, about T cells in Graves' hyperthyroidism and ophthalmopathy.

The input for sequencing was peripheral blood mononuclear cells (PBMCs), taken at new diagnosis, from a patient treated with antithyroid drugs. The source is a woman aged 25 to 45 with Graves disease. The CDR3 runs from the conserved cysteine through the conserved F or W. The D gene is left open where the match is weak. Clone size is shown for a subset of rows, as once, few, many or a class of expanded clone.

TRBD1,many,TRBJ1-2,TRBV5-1,TGCGCCAGCAGCTATGGACAGGCTGAGTACTATGGCTACACCTTC,CASSYGQAEYYGYTF
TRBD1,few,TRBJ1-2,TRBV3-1,TGTGCCAGCAGCCAAGTAGGGACAGGCGGCTACACCTTC,CASSQVGTGGYTF
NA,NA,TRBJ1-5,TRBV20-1,TGCAGTGCTAGCCCCGGCCTTAATCAGCCCCAGCATTTT,CSASPGLNQPQHF
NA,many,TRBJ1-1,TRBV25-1,TGTGCCAGCAGTGACCTGGATAGGGCTTTCTTT,CASSDLDRAFF
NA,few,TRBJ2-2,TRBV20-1,TGCAGTGCTAGAGTCGTGGGGGGGCCCCACACCGGGGAGCTGTTTTTT,CSARVVGGPHTGELFF
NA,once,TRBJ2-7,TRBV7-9,TGTGCCAGCAGCTTGTCGCACAGTTATGCGGGGGAGCAGTACTTC,CASSLSHSYAGEQYF
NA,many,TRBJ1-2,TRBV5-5,TGTGCCAGCAGCTACGAACAGGAGCTTCACGGCTACACCTTC,CASSYEQELHGYTF
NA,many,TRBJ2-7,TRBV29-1,TGCAGCGTTGAAAGTGGCAGCTACGAGCAGTACTTC,CSVESGSYEQYF
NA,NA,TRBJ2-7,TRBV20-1,TGCAGTGCCGCCACACTTTACGAGCAGTACTTC,CSAATLYEQYF
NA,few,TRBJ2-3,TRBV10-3,TGTGCCATCACCGGAGCGCCGAGCTCAGATACGCAGTATTTT,CAITGAPSSDTQYF
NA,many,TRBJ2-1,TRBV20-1,TGCAGTGCCAGACCCCGGGAGAGTTCCTACAATGAGCAGTTCTTC,CSARPRESSYNEQFF
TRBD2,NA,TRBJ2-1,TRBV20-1,TGCAGTGCCAGGACTAGCGGGAGCAATGAGCAGTTCTTC,CSARTSGSNEQFF
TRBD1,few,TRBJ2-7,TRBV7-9,TGTGCCAGCAGCTGGGACAGGGACTATCGCGAGCAGTACTTC,CASSWDRDYREQYF